These 32 T cell receptor beta chains were all obtained from the same sample, sequenced in a study of shared clonotypes between healthy human individuals. Generated by immunoSEQ multiplex PCR, the TCRdb table keeps only in-frame clones and is missing some. The data contain millions of clones, approximately 95% of them singletons. Terminally differentiated effector memory CD45RA+ cells were excluded from the naive CD8 cells, which were CD45RO-negative and positively selected for CCR7. The sequencing input was naive CD8+ T cells sorted from blood. These receptors were obtained from a man aged 18 to 29 in good health.

This chain links TRBV7-9 with TRBJ2-5; TRBD2 aligns across 9 bases. Germline loops: CDR1 SEHNR, CDR2 FQNEAQ (reference sequence). The CDR3 runs to 16 residues. V lost 3 bases to trimming and J lost 3 bases; unmatched junction nucleotides: 8. The CDR3 spells CASSFPSGLAEETQYF. The CDR3 coding sequence is TGTGCCAGCAGCTTCCCTTCGGGACTAGCCGAAGAGACCCAGTACTTC.

V and J are TRBV7-9 and TRBJ2-7, with 12 bases lining up with TRBD1. Germline values: CDR1 SEHNR, CDR2 FQNEAQ (reference sequence). The CDR3 is 16 amino acids. V shed 3 bases, J shed 7 bases, and the junction held 10 bases outside the gene matches. The CDR3 sequence is CASSFNPGQGAYEQYF. CDR3 DNA: TGTGCCAGCAGCTTTAACCCGGGACAGGGGGCGTATGAGCAGTACTTC.

This clone has a single count. This sample also contains other DNA sequences that code for the same CDR3. V usage is TRBV5-6 and J usage is TRBJ2-7; TRBD1 might be the D (6 bases). Germline V gives CDR1 SGHDT, CDR2 YYEEEE. Trimming stripped 2 bases from V and 5 bases from J, with 8 bases between. CDR3 length equals 12 residues. The CDR3 sequence: CASSFGGHEQYF. CDR3 nucleotide sequence: TGTGCCAGCAGCTTTGGGGGCCACGAGCAGTACTTC.

A note on this clone: The germline gene is not matched at one end of the junction; a read error may be the cause. The V and J genes are TRBV5-1 and TRBJ2-7; 7 bases match TRBD2. The CDR3 has 14 amino acids. Germline CDR1 and CDR2: SGHRS and YFSETQ. Here the CDR3 DNA reads TGCGCCAGCACCTTGAGCGGGGCCCTAACGGAGCAGTACTTC. Its translation is CASTLSGALTEQYF.

The CDR3 DNA is TGTGCCAGCAGTCCGGGGGTAGCGGTAGATACGCAGTATTTT. Protein sequence: CASSPGVAVDTQYF. The chain uses TRBV2 and TRBJ2-3; D might be TRBD2 (6 bases). Between the trimmed V and J ends, which lost 5 bases and 5 bases, there was a span of 14 bases. CDR3 length equals 14 residues. The germline V gene has CDR1 SNHLY and CDR2 FYNNEI.

This clone was recorded once. The chain joins TRBV7-9 to TRBJ1-4; 7 positions match TRBD1. CDR1 SEHNR and CDR2 FQNEAQ come from the germline V gene (reference sequence). The CDR3 loop spans 16 amino acids. The J segment lost 3 bases and the V segment lost 3 bases, leaving 7 bases of the junction unmatched. In nucleotides, the CDR3 is TGTGCCAGCAGCTTTGGTGTGGGACAGCCTAATGAAAAACTGTTTTTT. Translated, it gives CASSFGVGQPNEKLFF.

The chain employs TRBV30 and TRBJ2-4; 8 bases are shared with TRBD1. The CDR3 sequence is 19 residues long. Per germline, CDR1 GTSNPN and CDR2 SVGIG (reference sequence). V lost 1 base, J lost 2 bases, and 16 bases stayed unmatched. The CDR3 DNA is TGTGCCTGGAGTGGATGGGACAGGAGAAATCCCAACCCCAAAAACATTCAGTACTTC. Its translation is CAWSGWDRRNPNPKNIQYF.

The chain combines TRBV9 with TRBJ2-3; D uncertain. Germline loops: CDR1 SGDLS, CDR2 YYNGEE. The CDR3 has 15 amino acids. V dropped 0 bases and J dropped 6 bases, with 14 bases sitting between them. CDR3 sequence: CASSVGLPTFDTQYF. In DNA, the CDR3 is TGTGCCAGCAGCGTAGGACTTCCGACGTTCGATACGCAGTATTTT. Complete variable domain (other parts from reference TRBV9 and TRBJ2-3): DSGVTQTPKHLITATGQRVTLRCSPRSGDLSVYWYQQSLDQGLQFLIQYYNGEERAKGNILERFSAQQFPDLHSELNLSSLELGDSALYFCASSVGLPTFDTQYFGPGTRLTVL.

The CDR3 bases are TGTGCCAGCAGCAATAGCGGGACCCCGGGTGAGCAGTACTTC. It is translated as CASSNSGTPGEQYF. The V call is TRBV13, the J call TRBJ2-7; 8 nucleotides align to TRBD2. Germline trimming cut 5 bases from V and 7 bases from J; bases unmatched to any gene: 10. Germline CDR1 and CDR2: PRHDT and FYEKMQ (reference sequence). The CDR3 is 14 amino acids.

The rearrangement links TRBV13 to TRBJ2-3, with D maybe TRBD2 (6 bases). V gave up 1 base and J gave up 2 bases, with 10 bases separating them. The CDR3 is 15 amino acids. Germline V lookup: CDR1 PRHDT, CDR2 FYEKMQ (reference sequence). CDR3 protein: CASSLEAGITDTQYF. CDR3 bases: TGTGCCAGCAGCTTAGAGGCGGGGATCACAGATACGCAGTATTTT.

The CDR3 region is CASSQGSLMNTEAFF. The CDR3 nucleotides read TGCGCCAGCAGCCAAGGGAGTCTCATGAACACTGAAGCTTTCTTT. The rearrangement joins TRBV4-3 to TRBJ1-1; D is ambiguous. Trimming stripped 1 base from V and 0 bases from J, with 9 bases between. This CDR3 is built from 15 residues. CDR1 and CDR2 (germline): LGHNA, YSLEER.

A word on this clone: At one boundary the junction diverges from the germline segment, which might be a read error. The CDR3 nucleotides read TGTGCTAGCAGCTTAGACCCGAACACTGAAGCTTTCTTT. Translated, it gives CASSLDPNTEAFF. This chain uses TRBV7-7 with TRBJ1-1; D gene unclear. The CDR3 runs 13 residues. CDR1 and CDR2 (germline): SSHAT, FNYEAQ (reference sequence). Based on the CDR3 plus reference TRBV7-7 and TRBJ1-1, the full variable domain is GAGVSQSPRYKVTKRGQDVTLRCDPISSHATLYWYQQALGQGPEFLTYFNYEAQPDKSGLPSDRFSAERPEGSISTLTIQRTEQRDSAMYRCASSLDPNTEAFFGQGTRLTVV.

The chain links TRBV13 to TRBJ2-5, with 10 bases that match TRBD2. The ends lost 5 bases at V and 3 bases at J; junction bases unmatched: 6. CDR1 PRHDT and CDR2 FYEKMQ come from the germline V gene (reference sequence). This CDR3 has 15 residues. The CDR3 coding sequence is TGTGCCAGCAGCCTCCAACTAGCGGGAAAAGAGACCCAGTACTTC. As protein: CASSLQLAGKETQYF.

This chain joins TRBV28 and TRBJ2-7, with 9 bases aligning to TRBD2. The V gene's germline CDR1 is MDHEN and CDR2 SYDVKM. This CDR3 has 14 amino acids. V was clipped by 5 bases and J by 3 bases; unmatched bases: 5. In DNA form, the CDR3 reads TGTGCCAGCAGTGTTCGCGGGGGGGTCTACGAGCAGTACTTC. It is translated as CASSVRGGVYEQYF.

The rearrangement joins TRBV6-6 to TRBJ1-6; D is unresolved. The ends were cut back, 7 bases at V and 0 bases at J, with 7 bases in the middle. The germline gives CDR1 MNHNY, CDR2 SVGAGI (reference sequence). The CDR3 length is 14 residues. CDR3 sequence (DNA): TGTGCCAGCACGCATCGCTCCTATAATTCACCCCTCCACTTT. Translation: CASTHRSYNSPLHF.

This chain joins TRBV4-1 and TRBJ1-6; D might be TRBD1 (5 bases). From germline, CDR1 is MGHRA and CDR2 YSYEKL. The germline V and J ends were trimmed by 1 base and 10 bases, with 17 bases remaining between them. This CDR3 has 16 residues. Here the CDR3 reads CASSQGDFGTGSPLHF. The CDR3 DNA reads as TGCGCCAGCAGCCAAGGAGATTTCGGGACCGGGTCACCCCTCCACTTT.

The DNA of the CDR3 is TGTGCCAGCAGCCCAACTAGCGGGAGGTACGAGCAGTACTTC. It yields the protein CASSPTSGRYEQYF. The chain is built from TRBV7-2 and TRBJ2-5, with 12 nucleotides matching TRBD2. TRBJ2-7 matches the DNA end more closely, so the J call is doubtful. The CDR3 runs to 14 residues. Looked up from germline, CDR1 is SGHTA and CDR2 is FQGNSA.

The chain couples TRBV13 to TRBJ2-3; no reliable D call. Trimming pared 4 bases from V and 2 bases from J, leaving 4 bases between. The CDR3 spans 12 residues. Germline assignment: CDR1 PRHDT and CDR2 FYEKMQ (reference sequence). The chain's CDR3 is CASSSATDTQYF. The CDR3 region has the DNA TGTGCCAGCAGCTCTGCCACAGATACGCAGTATTTT.

As regards this clone: The identical CDR3 is also encoded by other nucleotide sequences in the sample. V usage is TRBV11-2 and J usage is TRBJ2-7; the D is unclear. The germline CDR1 and CDR2 sequences are SGHAT and FQNNGV. V lost 4 bases and J 0 bases, leaving 4 bases between the germline ends. The CDR3 totals 12 residues. In nucleotides, the CDR3 is TGTGCCAGCAGCTCTTACTCCTACGAGCAGTACTTC. Translated: CASSSYSYEQYF.

The chain couples TRBV13 to TRBJ2-5, with unresolved D. The V gene lost 3 bases and the J gene lost 0 bases, with 5 bases spanning the gap. The CDR3 totals 13 residues. Germline V gene sequence: CDR1 PRHDT, CDR2 FYEKMQ (reference sequence). The CDR3 nucleotides are TGTGCCAGCAGCTTCGCGTACCAAGAGACCCAGTACTTC. The encoded protein is CASSFAYQETQYF. Complete variable domain (other parts from reference TRBV13 and TRBJ2-5): AAGVIQSPRHLIKEKRETATLKCYPIPRHDTVYWYQQGPGQDPQFLISFYEKMQSDKGSIPDRFSAQQFSDYHSELNMSSLELGDSALYFCASSFAYQETQYFGPGTRLLVL.

The CDR3 DNA reads TGCGCCAGCAGCCAAGATCACAGTTCTGAAGCTTTCTTT. Translated, it gives CASSQDHSSEAFF. The rearrangement uses TRBV4-1 and TRBJ1-1, with unresolved D. Trimming took 0 bases from V and 6 from J, leaving 8 bases between them. CDR1 MGHRA and CDR2 YSYEKL come from the germline V gene. This CDR3 region has 13 residues.

The V gene is TRBV5-1, the J gene TRBJ2-5, with TRBD2 matching over 8 bases. The V segment lost 5 bases and the J segment 0 bases; nucleotides outside the gene matches: 6. Germline assignment: CDR1 SGHRS and CDR2 YFSETQ. This CDR3 has 15 residues. For the CDR3, the DNA is TGCGCCAGCAGTACTAGCGGCCTGTACCAAGAGACCCAGTACTTC. This translates into CASSTSGLYQETQYF.

The chain carries TRBV28 and TRBJ2-3; tentative D call: TRBD2 (5 bases). V was shortened by 3 bases and J by 0 bases, with 7 bases between the two germline ends. Germline-derived CDR1 and CDR2 are MDHEN and SYDVKM. This CDR3 comprises 14 residues. The CDR3 here is CASSFVASTDTQYF. The CDR3 DNA reads as TGTGCCAGCAGTTTCGTAGCGAGCACAGATACGCAGTATTTT.

The J gene is TRBJ1-1, the V gene TRBV5-5; D not resolved. Germline V lookup: CDR1 SGHKS, CDR2 YYEKEE (reference sequence). The V end was cut by 2 bases, the J end by 2 bases, with 1 base between. CDR3 length: 11 amino acids. The CDR3 protein is CASSFNTEAFF. CDR3 sequence (DNA): TGTGCCAGCAGCTTTAACACTGAAGCTTTCTTT.

The sample holds one count of this clone. V is TRBV28 and J is TRBJ1-6, with 10 bases that match TRBD1. V dropped 4 bases and J dropped 10; count of bases not matched to a gene: 10. The CDR3 is made up of 16 amino acids. Germline V gives CDR1 MDHEN, CDR2 SYDVKM. The CDR3 sequence is CASSSRQGAWGSPLHF. CDR3 nucleotide sequence: TGTGCCAGCAGTTCCCGACAGGGGGCATGGGGATCACCCCTCCACTTT.

As for this clone: Mismatch with germline at one junction end may stem from a read error. The CDR3 DNA reads TGTGCCAGCAGTGTAGAGGGGGCGCCTGGAAACACCATATATTTT. Protein sequence: CASSVEGAPGNTIYF. V is TRBV9 and J is TRBJ1-3; 7 bases align to TRBD1. The germline CDR1 and CDR2 sequences are SGDLS and YYNGEE. This CDR3 has 15 residues.

A few counts support this clone. This chain connects TRBV6-6 to TRBJ1-1, with TRBD1 as a possible D gene (5 bases). Germline values: CDR1 MNHNY, CDR2 SVGAGI (reference sequence). The CDR3 totals 12 residues. The germline V and J ends were trimmed by 5 bases and 1 base, with 5 bases remaining between them. The CDR3 loop reads CASSTGNTEAFF. DNA of the CDR3: TGTGCCAGCAGTACAGGGAACACTGAAGCTTTCTTT.

The V gene is TRBV7-8, the J gene TRBJ2-1; D is tentatively TRBD1 or TRBD2 (5 bases each). Germline V gives CDR1 SGHVS, CDR2 FQNEAQ. This CDR3 is 16 amino acids long. V was clipped by 4 bases and J by 7 bases, with 20 bases between them. CDR3 amino acids: CASSSWDRWLGNEQFF. The CDR3 region has the DNA TGTGCCAGCAGCTCCTGGGACCGGTGGTTGGGGAATGAGCAGTTCTTC.

The genes are TRBV7-6 and TRBJ1-1; 9 nucleotides line up with TRBD1. With 5 bases clipped from V and 0 bases from J, the junction kept 7 bases outside the gene matches. The CDR3 sequence is 16 residues long. The germline V gene encodes CDR1 SGHVS and CDR2 FNYEAQ. The CDR3 region is CASSAWTGVMNTEAFF. The CDR3 DNA follows: TGTGCCAGCAGCGCCTGGACAGGGGTGATGAACACTGAAGCTTTCTTT.

A remark on this clone: Its ends do not fully match the called genes, so a read error is possible. The chain joins TRBV6-6 to TRBJ2-7; the match to TRBD2 covers 7 bases. Germline CDR1 MNHNY, CDR2 SVGAGI (reference sequence). The CDR3 totals 13 residues. The CDR3 region has the DNA TGTGCCAGCAGCCTAGCGGACGGCTACGAGCAATACTTC. This translates into CASSLADGYEQYF.

This chain connects TRBV10-3 to TRBJ2-3; D perhaps matches TRBD2 (5 bases). V was cut by 10 bases and J by 0 bases, with 14 bases left in between. Germline V CDR1 and CDR2: ENHRY, SYGVKD. The CDR3 sequence is 14 residues long. The CDR3 bases are TGTGCCACCTGGACTTCCCCAAGCACAGATACGCAGTATTTT. Protein product: CATWTSPSTDTQYF.

The chain is built from TRBV2 and TRBJ1-1, with 7 bases aligning to TRBD1. Germline loops: CDR1 SNHLY, CDR2 FYNNEI. With V trimmed by 6 bases and J by 3 bases, 7 bases remained unmatched. This CDR3 comprises 14 residues. The CDR3, as DNA: TGTGCCAGCAGGCGACAGGGATTGGACACTGAAGCTTTCTTT. Translation gives CASRRQGLDTEAFF.